The TCR beta chain described here comes from a study of blood T cell repertoires in COVID-19. Study-wide background: T cells, B-cell-depleted T cells, or PBMCs provided the cDNA or gDNA that served as material.

The CDR3 is made up of 20 amino acids. CDR1 SGHTA and CDR2 FQGTGA come from the germline V gene. Between the trimmed V and J ends, which lost 1 base and 2 bases, there was a span of 24 bases. Assay: immunoSEQ multiplex PCR; the TCRdb copy retains only in-frame clones and omits some. The sample lists about 90,000 clones, approximately 90% occurring once. The J gene is TRBJ1-5, the V gene TRBV7-3; the D gene is possibly TRBD1 (5 bases). The sample was peripheral blood. This TCR came from a human donor with active COVID-19. The donor label of this sample is uncertain. Written as DNA, the CDR3 is TGTGCCAGCAGCTTAAGGGGGGATTCTTTGGGAGGAATGGGCAATCAGCCCCAGCATTTT. Its translation: CASSLRGDSLGGMGNQPQHF.